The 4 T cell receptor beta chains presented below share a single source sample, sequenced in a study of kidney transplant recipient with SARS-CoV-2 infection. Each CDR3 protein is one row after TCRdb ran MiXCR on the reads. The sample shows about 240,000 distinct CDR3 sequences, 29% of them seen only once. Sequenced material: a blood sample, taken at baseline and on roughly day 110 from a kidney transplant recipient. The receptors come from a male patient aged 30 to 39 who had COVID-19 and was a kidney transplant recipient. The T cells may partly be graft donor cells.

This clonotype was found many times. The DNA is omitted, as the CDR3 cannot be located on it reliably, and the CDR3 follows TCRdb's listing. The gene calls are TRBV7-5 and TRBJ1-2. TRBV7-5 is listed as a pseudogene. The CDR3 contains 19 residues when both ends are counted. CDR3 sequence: CISVPENASEVGKTYGYTF.

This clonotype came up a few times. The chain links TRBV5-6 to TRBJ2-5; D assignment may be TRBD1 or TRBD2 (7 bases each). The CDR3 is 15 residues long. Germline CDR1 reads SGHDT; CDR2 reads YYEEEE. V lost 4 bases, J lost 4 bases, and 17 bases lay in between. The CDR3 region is CASSHRQGGRETQYF. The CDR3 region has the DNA TGTGCCAGCAGCCACCGACAGGGAGGGAGAGAGACCCAGTACTTC.

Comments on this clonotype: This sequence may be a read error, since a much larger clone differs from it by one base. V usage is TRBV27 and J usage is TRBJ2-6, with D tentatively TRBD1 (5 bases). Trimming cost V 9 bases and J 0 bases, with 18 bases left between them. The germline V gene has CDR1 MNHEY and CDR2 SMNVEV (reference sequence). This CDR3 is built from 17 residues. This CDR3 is CARSAQPTGSGANVLTF. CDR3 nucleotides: TGTGCCAGGAGTGCGCAGCCCACAGGCTCTGGGGCCAACGTCCTGACTTTC.

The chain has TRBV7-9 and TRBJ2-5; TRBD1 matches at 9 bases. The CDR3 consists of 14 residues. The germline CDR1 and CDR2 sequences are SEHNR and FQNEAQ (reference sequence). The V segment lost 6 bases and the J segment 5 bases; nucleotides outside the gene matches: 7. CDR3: CASSSTGGRETQYF. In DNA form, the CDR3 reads TGTGCCAGCAGTTCCACAGGGGGCAGGGAGACCCAGTACTTC.